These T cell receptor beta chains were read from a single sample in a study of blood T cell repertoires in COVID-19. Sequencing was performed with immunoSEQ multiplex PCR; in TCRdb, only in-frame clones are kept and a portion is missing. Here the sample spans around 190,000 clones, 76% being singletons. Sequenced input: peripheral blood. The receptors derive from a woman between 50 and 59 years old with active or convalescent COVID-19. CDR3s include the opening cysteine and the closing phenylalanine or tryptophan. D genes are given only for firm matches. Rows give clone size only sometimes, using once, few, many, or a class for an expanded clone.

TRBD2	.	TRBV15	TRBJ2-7	TGTGCCACCAGCAGAGATCGGCTAGCGGGAGGCTACGAGCAGTACTTC	CATSRDRLAGGYEQYF
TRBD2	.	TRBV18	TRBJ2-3	TGTGCCAGCTCACCTAAAGCGGGAGGCGGGGATACGCAGTATTTT	CASSPKAGGGDTQYF
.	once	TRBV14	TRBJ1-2	TGTGCCAGCAGCCAAAACAGTAACTATGGCTACACCTTC	CASSQNSNYGYTF
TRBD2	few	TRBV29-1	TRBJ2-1	TGCAGCGTTGAAGGGCCCCTACGCGGGGGGGCGAATGAGCAGTTCTTC	CSVEGPLRGGANEQFF
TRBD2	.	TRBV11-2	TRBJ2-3	TGTGCCAGCAGCTCGGGACTAAGGGATACGCAGTATTTT	CASSSGLRDTQYF
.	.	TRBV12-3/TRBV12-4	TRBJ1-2	TGTGCCAGCAAGTTGGGCTTTAACTATGGCTACACCTTC	CASKLGFNYGYTF
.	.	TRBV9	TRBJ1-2	TGTGCCAGCAGCGTAGGTAACAGGGCTGATGGCTACACCTTC	CASSVGNRADGYTF
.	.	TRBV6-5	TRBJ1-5	TGTGCCAGCAGCTCGGGGTATAGCAATCAGCCCCAGCATTTT	CASSSGYSNQPQHF
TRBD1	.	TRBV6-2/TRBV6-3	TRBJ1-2	TGTGCCAGCAGTTACTCACAGACAGGGAATGGCTACACCTTC	CASSYSQTGNGYTF
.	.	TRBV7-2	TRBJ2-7	TGTGCCAGCAGCCCCACCCAAGGGAGCTCCTACGAGCAGTACTTC	CASSPTQGSSYEQYF
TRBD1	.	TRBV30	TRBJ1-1	TGTGCCTGGAGTGTACGGGACAGCACTGAAGCTTTCTTT	CAWSVRDSTEAFF
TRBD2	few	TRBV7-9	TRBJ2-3	TGTGCCAGCAGGAAGGGACTAGCGGGATACTCCACAGATACGCAGTATTTT	CASRKGLAGYSTDTQYF
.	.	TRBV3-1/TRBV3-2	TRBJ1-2	TGTGCCAGCAGCCAAGATCGCCAGGGAGGCTACACCTTC	CASSQDRQGGYTF
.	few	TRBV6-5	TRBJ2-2	TGTGCCAGCAGTTACTATGGGGGGACCGGGGAGCTGTTTTTT	CASSYYGGTGELFF
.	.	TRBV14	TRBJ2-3	TGTGCCAGCAGCCAAGATAGGTGGAGGACAGATACGCAGTATTTT	CASSQDRWRTDTQYF
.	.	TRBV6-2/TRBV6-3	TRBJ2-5	TGTGCCAGCAGTCGACCGACCTGGGCAGCCCAAGAGACCCAGTACTTC	CASSRPTWAAQETQYF
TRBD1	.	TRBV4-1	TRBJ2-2	TGCGCCAGCAGCCGGGACAGGGTTGGAGGTGGAACCGGGGAGCTGTTTTTT	CASSRDRVGGGTGELFF
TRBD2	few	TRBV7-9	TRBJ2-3	TGTGCCAGCAGCTTATGGGACCCGCGGGAGAGGAGTACAGATACGCAGTATTTT	CASSLWDPRERSTDTQYF
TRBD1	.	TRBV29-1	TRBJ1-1	TGCAGCGCCGACAGGGCGGGGACTGAAGCTTTCTTT	CSADRAGTEAFF
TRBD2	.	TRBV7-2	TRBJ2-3	TGTGCCAGCAGCCTCCGGAGCGGGGGTAGCACAGATACGCAGTATTTT	CASSLRSGGSTDTQYF
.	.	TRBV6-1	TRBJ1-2	TGTGCCAGCAGTGAAGCTGAGGGTCGGTATGGCTACACCTTC	CASSEAEGRYGYTF
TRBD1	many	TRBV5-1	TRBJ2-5	TGCGCCAGCAGCTTGGCGACAGGGACCCAAGAGACCCAGTACTTC	CASSLATGTQETQYF
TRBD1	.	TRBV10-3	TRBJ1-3	TGTGCCATCTGGGACAGGCTCTCTGGAAACACCATATATTTT	CAIWDRLSGNTIYF
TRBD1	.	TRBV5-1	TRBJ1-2	TGCGCCAGCAGCCTGGTGGCCGTGACAGGGGAACCTTACTATGGCTACACCTTC	CASSLVAVTGEPYYGYTF
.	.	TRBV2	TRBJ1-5	TGTGCCAGCAGCGCAGCGTATAGCAATCAGCCCCAGCATTTT	CASSAAYSNQPQHF
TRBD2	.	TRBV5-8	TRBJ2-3	TGTGCCAGCAGCTTCCAAGCGGGAGCGACAGATACGCAGTATTTT	CASSFQAGATDTQYF
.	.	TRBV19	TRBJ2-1	TGTGCCAGTAGTAGGGGGGAGGAATACAATGAGCAGTTCTTC	CASSRGEEYNEQFF
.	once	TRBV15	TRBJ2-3	TGTGCCACCAGCAGAGATGGGGGACATAGCACAGATACGCAGTATTTT	CATSRDGGHSTDTQYF
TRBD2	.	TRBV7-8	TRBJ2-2	TGTGCCAGCAGTCGAAGGGGGACTAGCGGGAACACCGGGGAGCTGTTTTTT	CASSRRGTSGNTGELFF
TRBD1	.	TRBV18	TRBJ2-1	TGTGCCAGCTCACCCCGAATGGGACAGGGGAACAATGAGCAGTTCTTC	CASSPRMGQGNNEQFF
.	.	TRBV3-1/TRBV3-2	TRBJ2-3	TGTACCAGCAGCCGCGAACCCCCCACAGATACGCAGTATTTT	CTSSREPPTDTQYF
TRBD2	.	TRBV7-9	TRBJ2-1	TGTGCCAGCAGCTCCGGGGGGGACTGGAATGAGCAGTTCTTC	CASSSGGDWNEQFF
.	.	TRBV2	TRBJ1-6	TGTGCCAGCAGTGAGAGTTGGAGCTCCTATAATTCACCCCTCCACTTT	CASSESWSSYNSPLHF
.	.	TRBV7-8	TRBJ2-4	TGTGCCAGCAGCTTAGGGGGAGAGGACATTCAGTACTTC	CASSLGGEDIQYF
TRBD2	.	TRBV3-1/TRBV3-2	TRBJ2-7	TGTGCCAGCAGCCAAGATTCGCTAGCGGGAGGCCGGTACGAGCAGTACTTC	CASSQDSLAGGRYEQYF
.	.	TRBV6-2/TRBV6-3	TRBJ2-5	TGTGCCAGCAGTCCGGTGTTAACTAAAGGGACCCAGTACTTC	CASSPVLTKGTQYF
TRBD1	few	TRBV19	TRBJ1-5	TGTGCCAGTAGCTGGGACAGGGCGGCGGTCCAGCCCCAGCATTTT	CASSWDRAAVQPQHF
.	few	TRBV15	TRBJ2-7	TGTGCCACCAGCAGAGATCGCGCCCGATACGAGCAGTACTTC	CATSRDRARYEQYF
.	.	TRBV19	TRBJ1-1	TGTGCCAGTAGTGGGGCAGGGGCGATGAACACTGAAGCTTTCTTT	CASSGAGAMNTEAFF
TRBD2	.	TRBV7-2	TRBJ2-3	TGTGCCAGCAGCTTAAGGGCACCTAGCGGGAGAGGCCGCACAGATACGCAGTATTTT	CASSLRAPSGRGRTDTQYF
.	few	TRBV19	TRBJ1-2	TGTGCCAGTAGTAGGGAGGTAGGGAACTATGGCTACACCTTC	CASSREVGNYGYTF
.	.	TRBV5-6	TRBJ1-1	TGTGCCAGCAGCTTGCAGGGTCTAATGAACACTGAAGCTTTCTTT	CASSLQGLMNTEAFF
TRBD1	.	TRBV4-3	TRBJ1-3	TGCGCCAGCAGCCAAGCCAGGGGGGCAGGAAACACCATATATTTT	CASSQARGAGNTIYF
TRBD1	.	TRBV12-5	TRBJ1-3	TGTGCTAGTGGTTCCGGGGACAGGGTGGAATTTGGAAACACCATATATTTT	CASGSGDRVEFGNTIYF